These 28 T cell receptor beta chains came from one sample sequenced in a study of T-cell memory formation after mild COVID-19 (dated by TCRdb to about 2021). Receptor amplification or capture employed 5' RACE. These reads were obtained on an Illumina NovaSeq 6000. The public reads were run again by TCRdb, first through fastp at Q25 and then through MiXCR, and only productive beta chains were kept. For every CDR3 protein sequence, its rows merge into one entry that carries the most common genes and DNA. A total of about 320,000 distinct CDR3 sequences appear in this sample, roughly an eighth of them only once. The ten largest clones capture under 25% of the sample. The sample consisted of PBMCs or a T cell subset sorted from them (not recorded which). The receptor set was obtained from a man between 18 and 35 years old who had mild COVID-19 (a few samples of this study predate the infection). The sample titles of this study are shuffled in the database, so cell type and time point are left out; the donor was told from shared clones.

V and J are TRBV10-2 and TRBJ2-7; D not certain. Per germline, CDR1 WSHSY and CDR2 SAAADI. Trimming cost V 4 bases and J 0 bases, with 10 bases left between them. This CDR3 is built from 14 residues. CDR3 in DNA: TGCGCCAGCAGTGGATTCGGCTCCTCCTACGAGCAGTACGTC. As protein: CASSGFGSSYEQYV.

The chain combines TRBV6-5 with TRBJ1-2; maybe TRBD1 (6 bases). This CDR3 is built from 14 residues. Germline V gene data show CDR1 as MNHEY and CDR2 as SVGAGI. The ends were cut back, 5 bases at V and 0 bases at J, with 10 bases in the middle. CDR3 protein: CASSRTGTNYGYTF. CDR3 sequence (DNA): TGTGCCAGCAGTCGTACAGGGACTAACTATGGCTACACCTTC.

The genes are TRBV6-5 and TRBJ1-1; TRBD1 agrees at 7 bases. The trim removed 2 bases at V and 4 bases at J, leaving 4 bases unmatched. The germline V gene encodes CDR1 MNHEY and CDR2 SVGAGI. This CDR3 is 14 amino acids long. The CDR3 coding sequence is TGTGCCAGCAGTTACGCCGGGACAGTCACTGAAGCTTTCTTT. This encodes CASSYAGTVTEAFF.

The rearrangement joins TRBV9 to TRBJ2-3, with a possible D match to TRBD2 (5 bases). The length of the CDR3 is 13 residues. V lost 3 bases and J 2 bases, leaving 7 bases between the germline ends. Germline CDR1 reads SGDLS; CDR2 reads YYNGEE. In DNA form, the CDR3 reads TGTGCCAGCAGCGGTGACTACACAGATACGCAGTATTTT. This sequence encodes CASSGDYTDTQYF.

This clonotype was counted once. J is TRBJ2-3 and V is TRBV11-3; the match to TRBD1 covers 7 bases. Germline V gene data show CDR1 as SGHNT and CDR2 as YENEEA. The CDR3 is 14 residues long. V dropped 5 bases and J dropped 4; count of bases not matched to a gene: 6. The CDR3 DNA reads as TGTGCCAGCAGCACCGGGACAGCTGCAGATACGCAGTATTTT. Translated: CASSTGTAADTQYF.

This clonotype has a handful of counts. The chain couples TRBV7-2 to TRBJ2-5, with a tentative D call TRBD2 (6 bases). Germline lookup yields CDR1 SGHTA and CDR2 FQGNSA. The V end was cut by 2 bases, the J end by 4 bases, with 17 bases between. The CDR3 is made up of 16 amino acids. The CDR3 coding sequence is TGTGCCAGCAGCTTAATTACCGGTATGGGAGGAGAGACCCAGTACTTC. The encoded protein is CASSLITGMGGETQYF.

In this sample, this clonotype turned up a few times. The chain has TRBV20-1 and TRBJ2-2, with 11 bases lining up with TRBD2. Germline V gives CDR1 DFQATT, CDR2 SNEGSKA (reference sequence). The CDR3 covers 14 residues. With V trimmed by 1 base and J by 7 bases, 2 bases remained unmatched. CDR3 sequence (DNA): TGCAGTGCTAGAGTACTAGCGGGGGACGGGGAGCTGTTTTTT. Its protein product is CSARVLAGDGELFF.

A few counts support this clonotype. This chain connects TRBV6-5 to TRBJ1-5, with D unresolved. The germline V and J ends were trimmed by 5 bases and 9 bases, with 17 bases remaining between them. The CDR3 extends over 14 amino acids. Per germline, CDR1 MNHEY and CDR2 SVGAGI. CDR3 amino acids: CASSALLTFGPQHF. The CDR3 nucleotides read TGTGCCAGCAGTGCTCTACTAACTTTCGGGCCCCAGCATTTT.

This clonotype was seen repeatedly, ten times or more. The chain has TRBV6-2 or TRBV6-3 and TRBJ1-1, with D uncertain. The CDR3 is 13 amino acids. Germline V gene data show CDR1 as MNHEY and CDR2 as SVGEGT. V lost 5 bases, J lost 7 bases, and 14 bases lay in between. The CDR3 nucleotides are TGTGCCAGCAGTCACGATGGACGCCTTGAAGCTTTCTTT. Amino acids: CASSHDGRLEAFF.

This clonotype has just a few counts. A read error may produce the germline difference seen at one junction end. The gene calls are TRBV3-1 and TRBJ2-1; 7 bases match TRBD2. CDR3 length equals 14 residues. In germline, CDR1 is LGHDT, CDR2 YNNKEL (reference sequence). The CDR3 DNA reads TGTGCCAGCAGCTTGACAGCTAGCGGTGATGAGAAGTTCTTC. Amino acids: CASSLTASGDEKFF.

This clonotype was detected ten times or more. DNA of the CDR3: TGTGCCAGCAGCCCGATAGGAGGTCCCCAAGAGACCCAGTACTTC. Amino acids: CASSPIGGPQETQYF. The V call is TRBV7-9, the J call TRBJ2-5, with a weak D call TRBD2 (5 bases). V was clipped by 5 bases and J by 1 base, with 14 bases between them. The CDR3 has 15 amino acids. Germline V gives CDR1 SEHNR, CDR2 FQNEAQ (reference sequence).

CDR3 sequence: CASSQDHGFGSDTQYF. The CDR3, as DNA: TGCGCCAGCAGCCAAGACCATGGATTCGGGTCAGATACGCAGTATTTT. The chain joins TRBV4-1 to TRBJ2-3; no definite D call. There are 16 residues in the CDR3. CDR1 is MGHRA, CDR2 YSYEKL, per germline. Trimming removed 0 bases at V and 4 bases at J, with 14 bases between.

In this sample, this clonotype turned up many times. The chain links TRBV7-3 to TRBJ2-1; 7 bases fit TRBD2. The CDR3 loop spans 13 amino acids. Germline lookup yields CDR1 SGHTA and CDR2 FQGTGA. V was clipped by 5 bases and J by 10 bases; unmatched bases: 8. In DNA, the CDR3 is TGTGCCAGCAGCCCATGGGTGCGGGGGGAGCAGTTCTTC. As protein: CASSPWVRGEQFF.

This clonotype was picked up many times. The chain employs TRBV10-3 and TRBJ2-7; D may be TRBD1 (6 bases). The CDR3 is 15 amino acids. Germline V gene sequence: CDR1 ENHRY, CDR2 SYGVKD. V shed 4 bases and J shed 1 base, with 14 bases lying between them. Written as DNA, the CDR3 is TGTGCCATCAGTGGACGGACAGCGTCGTCCTACGAGCAGTACTTC. Translated: CAISGRTASSYEQYF.

CDR3 amino acids: CASQPGTGGRNEQFF. The CDR3 DNA reads as TGTGCCAGTCAGCCCGGGACAGGGGGTAGGAATGAGCAGTTCTTC. The V and J genes are TRBV11-2 and TRBJ2-1; 11 bases map to TRBD1. CDR1 is SGHAT, CDR2 FQNNGV, per germline. J lost 7 bases, V lost 9 bases, and 11 bases had no gene match. The CDR3 contains 15 residues.

This clonotype turned up a few times. The rearrangement joins TRBV27 to TRBJ2-1, with D perhaps TRBD1 (6 bases). CDR1 is MNHEY, CDR2 SMNVEV, per germline (reference sequence). The CDR3 extends over 19 amino acids. V shed 6 bases and J shed 7 bases, with 31 bases lying between them. The CDR3 sequence is CASRTFRASIGTKGNEQFF. CDR3 in DNA: TGTGCCAGCAGGACCTTCAGGGCCTCGATCGGGACAAAAGGGAATGAGCAGTTCTTC.

The gene calls are TRBV20-1 and TRBJ2-1; 7 bases are shared with TRBD2. Germline trimming cut 6 bases from V and 0 bases from J; bases unmatched to any gene: 11. Germline loops: CDR1 DFQATT, CDR2 SNEGSKA (reference sequence). The CDR3 is 16 residues long. The CDR3 DNA is TGCAGTGCGAGGGCGGGGGAGAAGAGCTCCTACAATGAGCAGTTCTTC. This codes for CSARAGEKSSYNEQFF.

This clonotype was seen a handful of times. The J gene is TRBJ2-3, the V gene TRBV6-2 or TRBV6-3; 8 nucleotides align to TRBD1. The CDR3 loop spans 13 amino acids. J was trimmed by 3 bases and V by 8 bases; bases with no gene match: 4. CDR1 and CDR2 from the germline V gene are MNHEY and SVGEGT. This CDR3 is CASGQGLTDTQYF. The CDR3 coding sequence is TGTGCCAGCGGACAGGGTTTAACAGATACGCAGTATTTT.

Only a few counts were recorded for this clonotype. The V and J genes are TRBV30 and TRBJ1-2; D not resolved. Looked up from germline, CDR1 is GTSNPN and CDR2 is SVGIG (reference sequence). The CDR3 spans 13 residues. Trimming took off 2 bases at V and 7 bases at J, with 14 bases between the two ends. As DNA, the CDR3 is TGTGCCTGGAGTCCCCCGATTGACGGTGGCTACACCTTC. This encodes CAWSPPIDGGYTF.

This clonotype was observed a handful of times. DNA of the CDR3: TGTGCCAGCAGTCCCGACAGGGCCAAGAGCTACACCTTC. This translates into CASSPDRAKSYTF. The V and J genes are TRBV6-5 and TRBJ1-2; 7 positions agree with TRBD1. With 5 bases clipped from V and 9 bases from J, the junction kept 9 bases outside the gene matches. CDR1 and CDR2 from the germline V gene are MNHEY and SVGAGI. The length of the CDR3 is 13 residues.

The gene calls are TRBV15 and TRBJ1-6; D gene uncertain. V was trimmed by 0 bases and J by 8 bases, leaving 8 bases between them. The CDR3 is 14 amino acids. The germline gives CDR1 LNHNV, CDR2 YYDKDF (reference sequence). CDR3 protein: CATSRDLSYSPLHF. The CDR3 DNA follows: TGTGCCACCAGCAGAGATTTATCCTATTCACCCCTCCACTTT.

The J gene is TRBJ2-5, the V gene TRBV20-1; a weak D match, TRBD2 (7 bases). CDR3 length equals 14 residues. V was clipped by 5 bases and J by 4 bases, with 17 bases between them. Germline CDR1 and CDR2: DFQATT and SNEGSKA (reference sequence). CDR3 DNA sequence: TGCAGTGCTGGGCGGGGGCCCTTCTTAGAGACCCAGTACTTC. Translated: CSAGRGPFLETQYF.

This clonotype came up a few times. The V and J genes are TRBV14 and TRBJ2-1; 10 bases fit TRBD1. The CDR3 length is 15 residues. CDR1 is SGHDN, CDR2 FVKESK, per germline. V was clipped by 2 bases and J by 9 bases; unmatched bases: 7. The CDR3 region is CASSQTGTGVSEQFF. CDR3 in DNA: TGTGCCAGCAGCCAAACCGGGACAGGGGTTTCTGAGCAGTTCTTC.

In this sample, this clonotype turned up many times. J is TRBJ2-3 and V is TRBV20-1; D tentatively fits TRBD1 or TRBD2 (5 bases each). V shed 5 bases and J shed 0 bases, with 21 bases lying between them. This CDR3 spans 17 amino acids. Germline V CDR1 and CDR2: DFQATT, SNEGSKA (reference sequence). CDR3 residues: CSAFNPLVRESTDTQYF. As DNA, the CDR3 is TGCAGTGCTTTCAACCCCTTGGTCAGGGAGAGCACAGATACGCAGTATTTT.

V and J are TRBV6-6 and TRBJ2-2; D call uncertain. This CDR3 spans 14 amino acids. Trimming left V 1 base short and J 1 base short, with 4 bases between. Germline V CDR1 and CDR2: MNHNY, SVGAGI (reference sequence). The CDR3 is CASSYFGNTGELFF. The CDR3 DNA is TGTGCCAGCAGTTACTTCGGGAACACCGGGGAGCTGTTTTTT.

The V and J genes are TRBV11-2 and TRBJ2-3, with 11 bases matching TRBD2. J was trimmed by 5 bases and V by 5 bases; bases with no gene match: 12. There are 17 residues in the CDR3. Per germline, CDR1 SGHAT and CDR2 FQNNGV. For the CDR3, the DNA is TGTGCCAGCAGCATAGGGGTTAGCGGGGGGGATCTAGATACGCAGTATTTT. This encodes CASSIGVSGGDLDTQYF.

The chain joins TRBV5-1 to TRBJ1-6; D is unresolved. The V gene's germline CDR1 is SGHRS and CDR2 YFSETQ. V dropped 1 base and J dropped 16 bases, with 18 bases sitting between them. The CDR3 totals 14 residues. The CDR3 nucleotides read TGCGCCAGCAGCTTGACGGACGGAACCACCCCTCTCCACTTT. Encoded protein: CASSLTDGTTPLHF.

This clonotype has more than one count but fewer than ten. The rearrangement joins TRBV6-2 or TRBV6-3 to TRBJ1-1, with a tentative D call TRBD1 (5 bases). CDR1 is MNHEY, CDR2 SVGEGT, per germline. The CDR3 has 13 residues. Deletions cut 8 bases from V and 4 bases from J, with 14 bases between. DNA of the CDR3: TGTGCCAGCCGATCTGGGGGAAGCACTGAAGCTTTCTTT. Its translation: CASRSGGSTEAFF.